This T cell receptor (beta chain) was sequenced in a study of regulatory T cells in long-lasting Graves disease. This clonotype was seen a handful of times. Its antigen is as yet unknown. V lost 5 bases and J lost 7; bases outside the gene matches: 10. The CDR3 has 16 residues. Germline CDR1 and CDR2: SQVTM and ANQGSEA. Findings of the study overall: TRBV28, TRBJ1-2 and TRBJ2-5 were favored in persistent disease. TCR diversity was lower in persistent than newly diagnosed Graves' disease.

Assembly of TCR beta libraries relied on iRepertoire HTBI primers together with Arm-PCR of CDR3 regions. TCRdb reanalysed the multiplex PCR reads using MiXCR and keeps one entry per CDR3 protein. The table includes over 350,000 distinct CDR3 sequences, roughly 20% detected once. Documented time point: persistent/refractory GD, antithyroid drugs over 5 years with positive TRAb. Researchers made the TCR library from RNA that was extracted from PBMCs. American Thyroid Association guidelines defined Graves' disease diagnosis. This chain connects TRBV29-1 to TRBJ2-1; 14 nucleotides line up with TRBD2. The receptor's source is a female donor with Graves disease. The sample was peripheral blood mononuclear cells (PBMCs), taken when the disease was refractory, from a patient treated with antithyroid drugs. This chain's CDR3 is CSVPRLAGGPWNEQFF. The CDR3 coding sequence is TGCAGCGTTCCGAGACTAGCGGGAGGGCCTTGGAATGAGCAGTTCTTC.